The entry below describes one TCR beta chain. The target antigen is unknown. TCRdb called the reads again in MiXCR, with one record for every CDR3 protein. Among about 160,000 distinct CDR3 sequences, roughly 21% were seen once, and the ten largest hold 25%. This sample is drawn from a study of T cell repertoires in cytomegalovirus infection. Study-wide context: CMV infection together with matching HLA type was indicated by public TCR beta signatures. Notes on the study in general: What dominated the ex vivo response were HLA-C-restricted CMV-specific TCR beta clonotypes.

The trim removed 10 bases at V and 0 bases at J, leaving 16 bases unmatched. Germline loops: CDR1 MNHEY, CDR2 SVGEGT. The CDR3 is 18 residues long. Sequenced material: CD8+ T cells from cultured PBMCs, taken from culture after CMV antigen stimulation. The source of this sequence is a human donor in good health (CMV status not recorded). Some clones in this sample may be carry-over from other donors' samples. The chain links TRBV6-2 or TRBV6-3 to TRBJ1-5; TRBD1 aligns across 9 bases. The CDR3 nucleotides are TGTGCCACTATCTCAAGGGGACAGGGCCCATATAGCAATCAGCCCCAGCATTTT. It yields the protein CATISRGQGPYSNQPQHF.